This T cell receptor beta chain was captured by sequencing in a study of T-cell reconstitution after alpha-beta-depleted transplantation in children. The length of the CDR3 is 19 residues. The germline gives CDR1 DFQATT, CDR2 SNEGSKA (reference sequence). Deletions cut 2 bases from V and 1 base from J, with 24 bases between. As to this clonotype: The antigen remains unidentified.

Study-level findings and limits: Counts and diversity of T cells one year after transplant came mostly from newly produced T cells.

A library of TCRbeta sequences, prepared with unique molecular identifiers, was generated. MiXCR was run by TCRdb on the PCR reads, yielding one entry per CDR3 protein. This repertoire shows a few hundred thousand distinct CDR3 sequences, roughly a quarter found once; its top ten account for roughly 2.6%. V and J are TRBV20-1 and TRBJ2-1; tentative D call: TRBD2 (6 bases). This clonotype originated in a girl aged 2-10 years with Fanconi anemia, due to receive a stem cell transplant. This specimen was PBMCs, taken before TCRalphabeta/CD19-depleted stem cell transplant. In DNA form, the CDR3 reads TGCAGTGCTAGACCCCTCGGGCTAGCGAACTTCCCATCCTACAATGAGCAGTTCTTC. Protein: CSARPLGLANFPSYNEQFF.